The entry below describes one T cell receptor (beta chain). Trimming left V 1 base short and J 6 bases short, with 10 bases between. The length of the CDR3 is 13 residues. Germline lookup yields CDR1 LNHDA and CDR2 SQIVND (reference sequence). The treatment was: randomized to nivolumab then ipilimumab (arm A) or the reverse (arm B). This entry comes from a study of sequential checkpoint blockade in melanoma. Produced via immunoSEQ multiplex PCR; TCRdb's table is partial and in-frame only. The sample shows approximately 23,000 clones, roughly 80% of them seen only once. The chain employs TRBV19 and TRBJ2-7, with D possibly matching TRBD1 (5 bases). The TCR originated in a human donor with melanoma. The specimen was CD8+ T cells sorted from blood (inferred from file names), collected from a patient given nivolumab and ipilimumab in sequence. CDR3 sequence: CASSIVDRGEQYF. In nucleotides, the CDR3 is TGTGCCAGTAGTATAGTTGATAGGGGCGAGCAGTACTTC.